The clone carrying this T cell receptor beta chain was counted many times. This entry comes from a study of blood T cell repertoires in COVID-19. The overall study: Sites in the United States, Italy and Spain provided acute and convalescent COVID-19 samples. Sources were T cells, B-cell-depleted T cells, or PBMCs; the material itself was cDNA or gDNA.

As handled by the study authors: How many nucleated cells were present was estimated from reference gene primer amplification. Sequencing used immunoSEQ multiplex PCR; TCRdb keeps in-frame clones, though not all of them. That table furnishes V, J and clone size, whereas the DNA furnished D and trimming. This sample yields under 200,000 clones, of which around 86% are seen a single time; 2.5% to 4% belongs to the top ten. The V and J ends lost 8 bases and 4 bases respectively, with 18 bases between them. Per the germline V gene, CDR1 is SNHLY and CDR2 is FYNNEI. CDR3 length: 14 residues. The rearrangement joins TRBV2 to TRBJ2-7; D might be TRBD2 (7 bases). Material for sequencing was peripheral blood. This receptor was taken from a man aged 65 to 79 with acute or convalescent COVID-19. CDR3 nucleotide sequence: TGTGCCAGCGGAGGGGGGGCCAACCCTTACGAGCAGTACTTC. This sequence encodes CASGGGANPYEQYF.